The 17 T cell receptor beta chains given below trace back to one sample, sequenced in a study of CD8 T cells in Susac syndrome. Random-hexamer reverse transcription was applied to about 0.5 to 1 ug RNA. TCRdb processed the immunoSEQ multiplex PCR reads anew with MiXCR; each CDR3 protein has one entry. The profile shows 150,000 to 200,000 distinct CDR3 sequences, around 94% of them singletons. What was sequenced was CD4+ T cells from PBMCs. The receptor set was obtained from a human donor in good health.

The V gene is TRBV15, the J gene TRBJ2-7; D unclear. Germline CDR1 is LNHNV and CDR2 is YYDKDF (reference sequence). With 4 bases removed from V and 0 bases from J, the gap between germline ends came to 4 bases. There are 12 residues in the CDR3. The CDR3 loop reads CATSKGSYEQYF. As DNA, the CDR3 is TGTGCCACCAGCAAGGGCTCCTACGAGCAGTACTTC. Combining the CDR3 with reference TRBV15 and TRBJ2-7 gives the whole variable domain DAMVIQNPRYQVTQFGKPVTLSCSQTLNHNVMYWYQQKSSQAPKLLFHYYDKDFNNEADTPDNFQSRRPNTSFCFLDIRSPGLGDTAMYLCATSKGSYEQYFGPGTRLTVT.

This clonotype was found once. The chain combines TRBV20-1 with TRBJ2-7, with a possible D match to TRBD2 (6 bases). Germline lookup yields CDR1 DFQATT and CDR2 SNEGSKA (reference sequence). Trimming removed 6 bases from V and 5 bases from J, with 23 bases in between. The CDR3 sequence is 15 residues long. DNA for the CDR3: TGCAGTGCCAACCGACCGGGACCGGGGGACGACGAGCAGTACTTC. It is translated as CSANRPGPGDDEQYF.

The chain employs TRBV6-5 and TRBJ1-2, with D hard to call. V was clipped by 5 bases and J by 4 bases, with 11 bases between them. Germline values: CDR1 MNHEY, CDR2 SVGAGI. The CDR3 is 13 residues long. The CDR3 sequence: CASSPGLAYGYTF. Written as DNA, the CDR3 is TGTGCCAGCAGTCCTGGGTTGGCCTATGGCTACACCTTC.

This chain connects TRBV6-5 to TRBJ1-6; D gene unclear. The CDR3 contains 13 residues. Trimming shortened V by 6 bases and J by 7 bases, and 10 bases separated the two germline ends. The germline CDR1 and CDR2 sequences are MNHEY and SVGAGI. In DNA, the CDR3 is TGTGCCAGCAGGGCCAGCCTGAATTCACCCCTCCACTTT. It translates to CASRASLNSPLHF.

The V gene is TRBV29-1, the J gene TRBJ1-1, with D maybe TRBD1 (6 bases). The germline V and J ends were trimmed by 4 bases and 11 bases, with 17 bases remaining between them. The CDR3 loop spans 12 amino acids. Germline V gene lookup returns CDR1 SQVTM and CDR2 ANQGSEA. CDR3 sequence (DNA): TGCAGCGTTGCTGGGTACGGCCAGGGGGCTTTCTTT. It specifies CSVAGYGQGAFF.

The gene calls are TRBV7-9 and TRBJ2-7; D not certain. V lost 7 bases and J lost 1, with 8 bases in between. CDR3 length: 12 residues. The germline V gene encodes CDR1 SEHNR and CDR2 FQNEAQ (reference sequence). DNA of the CDR3: TGTGCCAGCACCCTCCGTTCCTACGAGCAGTACTTC. Amino acid sequence: CASTLRSYEQYF.

The chain links TRBV7-2 to TRBJ2-1; 9 nucleotides line up with TRBD2. The length of the CDR3 is 16 residues. Germline V gene lookup returns CDR1 SGHTA and CDR2 FQGNSA. V was pared by 1 base and J by 4 bases, with 5 bases of the junction left unmatched. CDR3 DNA: TGTGCCAGCAGCTTAGGGCGGGGGGGCCAATACAATGAGCAGTTCTTC. It translates to CASSLGRGGQYNEQFF.

This chain joins TRBV2 and TRBJ1-6; 10 bases fit TRBD1. This CDR3 spans 13 amino acids. Germline-derived CDR1 and CDR2 are SNHLY and FYNNEI. The junction had 4 bases not matched to a gene; V was cut back by 8 bases and J by 9 bases. The CDR3 coding sequence is TGTGCCAGCCTCGGACAGGGGGGTTCACCCCTCCACTTT. It yields the protein CASLGQGGSPLHF.

This clonotype was detected once. J is TRBJ1-6 and V is TRBV30; D is unclear. This CDR3 spans 17 amino acids. Deletions cut 2 bases from V and 5 bases from J, with 19 bases between. Germline V gene sequence: CDR1 GTSNPN, CDR2 SVGIG (reference sequence). CDR3 nucleotide sequence: TGTGCCTGGAGTTTGTACGGAAGGCTGGGTGATAATTCACCCCTCCACTTT. Translation: CAWSLYGRLGDNSPLHF.

The J gene is TRBJ1-4, the V gene TRBV5-1; 8 bases line up with TRBD1. CDR3 size: 15 residues. Germline assignment: CDR1 SGHRS and CDR2 YFSETQ. The trim removed 4 bases at V and 8 bases at J, leaving 10 bases unmatched. CDR3: CASSENTGGAEKLFF. The CDR3 bases are TGCGCCAGCAGCGAGAACACAGGGGGAGCGGAAAAACTGTTTTTT.

The V and J genes are TRBV29-1 and TRBJ2-5; 7 nucleotides match TRBD1. CDR3 length: 13 amino acids. With V trimmed by 1 base and J by 5 bases, 4 bases remained unmatched. Germline values: CDR1 SQVTM, CDR2 ANQGSEA. DNA for the CDR3: TGCAGCGTTGAAGTATCAGGGGGTGAGACCCAGTACTTC. It yields the protein CSVEVSGGETQYF.

The rearrangement uses TRBV29-1 and TRBJ1-2; 7 positions agree with TRBD1. The ends lost 7 bases at V and 8 bases at J; junction bases unmatched: 10. The CDR3 has 12 residues. CDR1 is SQVTM and CDR2 is ANQGSEA in the germline V gene. The CDR3 protein is CSGRQGVGGYTF. CDR3 coding DNA: TGCAGCGGCCGACAGGGCGTAGGCGGCTACACCTTC.

V is TRBV7-9 and J is TRBJ1-1, with TRBD1 as a possible D gene (6 bases). Germline CDR1 and CDR2: SEHNR and FQNEAQ (reference sequence). The CDR3 has 14 amino acids. V shed 1 base and J shed 8 bases, with 14 bases lying between them. DNA of the CDR3: TGTGCCAGCAGCTTAGACTACGGGGGCGGAGAAGCTTTCTTT. Protein sequence: CASSLDYGGGEAFF.

V and J are TRBV29-1 and TRBJ1-1; D may be TRBD1 (5 bases). The CDR3 loop spans 14 amino acids. Trimming pared 7 bases from V and 4 bases from J, leaving 19 bases between. Germline CDR1 is SQVTM and CDR2 is ANQGSEA. CDR3 bases: TGCAGCGCCCGGAAGGGAGGGGTGGGCACTGAAGCTTTCTTT. Its translation is CSARKGGVGTEAFF. The full variable domain, in which reference TRBV29-1 and TRBJ1-1 provide the parts outside the CDR3, is SAVISQKPSRDICQRGTSLTIQCQVDSQVTMMFWYRQQPGQSLTLIATANQGSEATYESGFVIDKFPISRPNLTFSTLTVSNMSPEDSSIYLCSARKGGVGTEAFFGQGTRLTVV.

The chain is built from TRBV20-1 and TRBJ2-3, with 7 bases identical to TRBD2. Germline assignment: CDR1 DFQATT and CDR2 SNEGSKA (reference sequence). With V trimmed by 5 bases and J by 6 bases, 8 bases remained unmatched. This CDR3 region has 13 residues. CDR3 amino acids: CSADVASGDTQYF. CDR3 DNA sequence: TGCAGTGCTGACGTCGCTAGCGGTGATACGCAGTATTTT.

The V gene is TRBV12-3 or TRBV12-4, the J gene TRBJ1-1; D possibly corresponds to TRBD1 (5 bases). Trimming left V 3 bases short and J 8 bases short, with 13 bases between. CDR3 length: 13 residues. Here the CDR3 reads CASSLVEGREAFF. CDR3 in DNA: TGTGCCAGCAGTTTGGTGGAGGGGAGGGAAGCTTTCTTT.

The chain carries TRBV29-1 and TRBJ1-4, with no clear D. V lost 4 bases and J lost 4, with 7 bases in between. This CDR3 is built from 12 residues. Germline V gene lookup returns CDR1 SQVTM and CDR2 ANQGSEA. CDR3 DNA sequence: TGCAGCGTTGTCGGGAGTAATGAAAAACTGTTTTTT. Its translation: CSVVGSNEKLFF.